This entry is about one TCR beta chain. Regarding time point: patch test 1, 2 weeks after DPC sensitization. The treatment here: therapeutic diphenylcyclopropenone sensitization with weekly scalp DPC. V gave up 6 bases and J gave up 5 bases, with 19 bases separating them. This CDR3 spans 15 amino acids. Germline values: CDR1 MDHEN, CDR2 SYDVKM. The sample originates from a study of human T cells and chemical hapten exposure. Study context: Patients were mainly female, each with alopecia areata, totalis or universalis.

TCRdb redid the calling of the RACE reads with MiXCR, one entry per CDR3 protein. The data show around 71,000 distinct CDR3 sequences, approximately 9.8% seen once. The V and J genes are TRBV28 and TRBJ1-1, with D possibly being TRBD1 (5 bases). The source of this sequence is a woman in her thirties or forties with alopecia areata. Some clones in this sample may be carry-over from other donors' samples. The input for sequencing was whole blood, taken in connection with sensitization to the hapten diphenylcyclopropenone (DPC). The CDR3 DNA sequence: TGTGCCAGCAGCCCACACGGGGGGGTAAGGACTGAAGCTTTCTTT. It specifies CASSPHGGVRTEAFF.